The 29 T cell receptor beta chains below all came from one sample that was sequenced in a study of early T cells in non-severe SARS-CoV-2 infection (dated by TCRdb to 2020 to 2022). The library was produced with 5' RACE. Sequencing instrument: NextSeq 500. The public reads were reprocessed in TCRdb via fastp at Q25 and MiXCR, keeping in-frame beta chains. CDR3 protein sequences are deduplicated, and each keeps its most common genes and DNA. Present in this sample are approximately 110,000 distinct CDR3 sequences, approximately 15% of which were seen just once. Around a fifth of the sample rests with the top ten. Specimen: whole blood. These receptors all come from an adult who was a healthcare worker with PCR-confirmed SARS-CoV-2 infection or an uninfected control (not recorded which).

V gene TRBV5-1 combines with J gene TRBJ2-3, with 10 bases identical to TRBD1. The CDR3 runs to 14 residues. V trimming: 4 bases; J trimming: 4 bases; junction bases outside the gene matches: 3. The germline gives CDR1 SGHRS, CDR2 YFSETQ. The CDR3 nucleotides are TGCGCCAGCAGCCTCGGACAGGGGGCAGATACGCAGTATTTT. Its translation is CASSLGQGADTQYF.

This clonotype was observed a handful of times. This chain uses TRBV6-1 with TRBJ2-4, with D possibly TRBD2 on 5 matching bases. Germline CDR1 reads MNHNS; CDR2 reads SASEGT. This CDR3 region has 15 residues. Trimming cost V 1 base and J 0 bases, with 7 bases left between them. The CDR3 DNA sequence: TGTGCCAGCAGTGAAGGCGGGTTAGCCAAAAACATTCAGTACTTC. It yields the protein CASSEGGLAKNIQYF.

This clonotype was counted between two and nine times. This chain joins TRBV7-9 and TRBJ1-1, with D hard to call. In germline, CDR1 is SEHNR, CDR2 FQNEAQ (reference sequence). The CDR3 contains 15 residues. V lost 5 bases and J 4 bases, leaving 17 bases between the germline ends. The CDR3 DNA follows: TGTGCCAGCAGCCCACTGACATCACGAGGCACTGAAGCTTTCTTT. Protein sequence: CASSPLTSRGTEAFF.

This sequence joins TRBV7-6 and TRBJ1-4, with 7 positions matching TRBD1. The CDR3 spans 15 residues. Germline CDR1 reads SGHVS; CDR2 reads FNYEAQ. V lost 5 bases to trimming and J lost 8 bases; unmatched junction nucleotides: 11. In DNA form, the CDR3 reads TGTGCCAGCAGCAACCTTCAGGGGGGACGGGAAAAACTGTTTTTT. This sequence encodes CASSNLQGGREKLFF.

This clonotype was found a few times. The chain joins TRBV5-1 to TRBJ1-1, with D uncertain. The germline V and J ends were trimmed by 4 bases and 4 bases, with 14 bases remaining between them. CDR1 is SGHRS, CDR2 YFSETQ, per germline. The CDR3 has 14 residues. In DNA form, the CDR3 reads TGCGCCAGCAGCGCCGAGTCGTCGGGCACTGAAGCTTTCTTT. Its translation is CASSAESSGTEAFF.

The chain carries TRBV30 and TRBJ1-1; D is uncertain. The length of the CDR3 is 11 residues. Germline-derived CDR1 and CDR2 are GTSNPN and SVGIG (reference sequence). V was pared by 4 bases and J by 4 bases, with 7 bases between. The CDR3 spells CAWTRSTEAFF. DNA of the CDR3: TGTGCCTGGACTCGGAGCACTGAAGCTTTCTTT.

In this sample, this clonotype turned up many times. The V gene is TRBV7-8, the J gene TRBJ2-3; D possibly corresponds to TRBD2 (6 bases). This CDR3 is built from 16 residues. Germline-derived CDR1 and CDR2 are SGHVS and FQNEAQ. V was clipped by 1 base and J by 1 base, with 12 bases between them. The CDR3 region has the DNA TGTGCCAGCAGCTTAGTTCCGCAGCGGGGCACAGATACGCAGTATTTT. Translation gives CASSLVPQRGTDTQYF.

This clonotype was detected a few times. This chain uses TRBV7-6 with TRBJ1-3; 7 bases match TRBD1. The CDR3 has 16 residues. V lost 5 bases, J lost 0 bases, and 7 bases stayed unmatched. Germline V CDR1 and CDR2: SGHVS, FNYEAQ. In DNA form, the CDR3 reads TGTGCCAGCAGCCCCCGACAGGGCCCCTCTGGAAACACCATATATTTT. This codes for CASSPRQGPSGNTIYF.

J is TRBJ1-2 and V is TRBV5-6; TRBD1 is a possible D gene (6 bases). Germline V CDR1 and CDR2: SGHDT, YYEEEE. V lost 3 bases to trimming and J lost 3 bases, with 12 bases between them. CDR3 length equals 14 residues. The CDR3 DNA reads TGTGCCAGCAGCTCCTTCAGGGGATACTATGGCTACACCTTC. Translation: CASSSFRGYYGYTF.

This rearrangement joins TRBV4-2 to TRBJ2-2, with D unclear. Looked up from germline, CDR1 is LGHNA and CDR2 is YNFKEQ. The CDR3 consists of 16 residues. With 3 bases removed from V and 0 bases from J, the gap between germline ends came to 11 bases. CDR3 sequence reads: CASSQRSASNTGELFF. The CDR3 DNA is TGTGCCAGCAGCCAGAGATCAGCGTCGAACACCGGGGAGCTGTTTTTT.

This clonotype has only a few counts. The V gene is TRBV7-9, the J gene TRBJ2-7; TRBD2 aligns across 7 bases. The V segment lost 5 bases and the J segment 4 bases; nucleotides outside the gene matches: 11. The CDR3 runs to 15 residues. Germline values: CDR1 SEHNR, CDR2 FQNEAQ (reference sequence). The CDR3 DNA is TGTGCCAGCAGCGTTCACTCTTGGGGAGGGTACGAGCAGTACTTC. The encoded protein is CASSVHSWGGYEQYF.

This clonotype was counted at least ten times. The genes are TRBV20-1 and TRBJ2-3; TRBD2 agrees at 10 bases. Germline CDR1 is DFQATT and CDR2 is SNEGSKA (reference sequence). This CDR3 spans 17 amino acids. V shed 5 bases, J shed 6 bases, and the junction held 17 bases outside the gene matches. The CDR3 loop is CSASSSGGPNPRDTQYF. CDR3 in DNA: TGCAGTGCTTCGTCTAGCGGGGGACCTAACCCCAGGGATACGCAGTATTTT.

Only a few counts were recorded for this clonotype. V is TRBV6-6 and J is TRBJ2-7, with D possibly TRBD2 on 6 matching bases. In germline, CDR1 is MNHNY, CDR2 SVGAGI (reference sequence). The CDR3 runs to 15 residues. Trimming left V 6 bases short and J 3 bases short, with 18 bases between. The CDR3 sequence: CASRPQAGGNYEQYF. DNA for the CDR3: TGTGCCAGCAGACCCCAGGCCGGGGGAAACTACGAGCAGTACTTC.

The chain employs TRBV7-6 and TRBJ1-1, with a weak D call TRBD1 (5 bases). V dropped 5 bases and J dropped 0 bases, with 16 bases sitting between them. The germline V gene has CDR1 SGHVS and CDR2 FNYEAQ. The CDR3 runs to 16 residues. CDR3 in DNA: TGTGCCAGCAGCCCCCTCCCGCCAGGGATGAACACTGAAGCTTTCTTT. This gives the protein CASSPLPPGMNTEAFF.

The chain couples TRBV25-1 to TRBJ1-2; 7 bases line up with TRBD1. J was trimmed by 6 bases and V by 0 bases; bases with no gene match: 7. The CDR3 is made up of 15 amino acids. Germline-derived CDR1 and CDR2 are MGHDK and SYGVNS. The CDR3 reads CASSEYRDQGDGYTF. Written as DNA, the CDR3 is TGTGCCAGCAGTGAATATAGGGATCAGGGGGATGGCTACACCTTC.

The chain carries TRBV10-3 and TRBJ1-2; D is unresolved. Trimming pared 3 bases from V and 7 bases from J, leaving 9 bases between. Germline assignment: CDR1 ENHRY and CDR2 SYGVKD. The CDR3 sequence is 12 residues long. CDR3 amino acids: CAISDASTGYTF. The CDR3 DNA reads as TGTGCCATCAGTGATGCCTCCACTGGCTACACCTTC.

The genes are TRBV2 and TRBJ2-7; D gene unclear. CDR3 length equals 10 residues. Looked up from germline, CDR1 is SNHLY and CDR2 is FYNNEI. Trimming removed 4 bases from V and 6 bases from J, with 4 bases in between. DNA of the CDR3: TGTGCCAGCAGTGCTAGCGAGCAGTACTTC. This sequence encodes CASSASEQYF.

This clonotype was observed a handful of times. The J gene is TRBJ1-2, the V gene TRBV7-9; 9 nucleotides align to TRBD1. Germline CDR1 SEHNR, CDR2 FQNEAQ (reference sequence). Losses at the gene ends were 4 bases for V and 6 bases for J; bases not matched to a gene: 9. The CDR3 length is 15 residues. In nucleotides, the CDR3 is TGTGCCAGCAGCTGGAGGGACAGGGTTCAGGATGGCTACACCTTC. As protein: CASSWRDRVQDGYTF.

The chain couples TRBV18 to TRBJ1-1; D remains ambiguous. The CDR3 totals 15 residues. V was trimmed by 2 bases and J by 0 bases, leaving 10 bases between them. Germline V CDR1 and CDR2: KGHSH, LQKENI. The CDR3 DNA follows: TGTGCCAGCTCACCAAAGGTAGCGGTGAACACTGAAGCTTTCTTT. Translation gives CASSPKVAVNTEAFF.

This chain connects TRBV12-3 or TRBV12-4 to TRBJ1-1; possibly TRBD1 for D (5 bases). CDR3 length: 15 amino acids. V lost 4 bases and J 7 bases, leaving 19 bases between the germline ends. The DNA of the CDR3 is TGTGCCAGCAGTTCCCGGGGGTCTAGTAGGGTTGAAGCTTTCTTT. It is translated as CASSSRGSSRVEAFF.

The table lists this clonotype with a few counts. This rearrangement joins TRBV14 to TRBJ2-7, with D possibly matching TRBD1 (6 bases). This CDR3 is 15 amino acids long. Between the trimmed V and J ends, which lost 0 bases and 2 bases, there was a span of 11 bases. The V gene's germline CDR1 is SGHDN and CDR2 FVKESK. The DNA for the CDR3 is TGTGCCAGCAGCCAAGAGGGGGCGCGAGCCTACGAGCAGTACTTC. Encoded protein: CASSQEGARAYEQYF.

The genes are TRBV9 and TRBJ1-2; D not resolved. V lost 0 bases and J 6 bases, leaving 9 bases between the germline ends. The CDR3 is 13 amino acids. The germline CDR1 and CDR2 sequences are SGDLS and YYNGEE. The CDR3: CASSVGALDGYTF. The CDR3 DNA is TGTGCCAGCAGCGTAGGGGCTCTCGATGGCTACACCTTC.

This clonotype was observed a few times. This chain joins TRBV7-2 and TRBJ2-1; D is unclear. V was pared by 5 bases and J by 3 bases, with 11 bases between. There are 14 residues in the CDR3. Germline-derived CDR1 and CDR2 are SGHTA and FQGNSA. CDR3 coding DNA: TGTGCCAGCAGCCCCTCTCGAGGCTACAATGAGCAGTTCTTC. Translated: CASSPSRGYNEQFF.

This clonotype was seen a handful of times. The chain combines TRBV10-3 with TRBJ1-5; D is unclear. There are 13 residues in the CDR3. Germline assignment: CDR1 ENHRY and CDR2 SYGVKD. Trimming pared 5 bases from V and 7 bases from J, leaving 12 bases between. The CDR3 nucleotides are TGTGCCATCAGTTCTACTAGCCCCCAGCCCCAGCATTTT. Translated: CAISSTSPQPQHF.

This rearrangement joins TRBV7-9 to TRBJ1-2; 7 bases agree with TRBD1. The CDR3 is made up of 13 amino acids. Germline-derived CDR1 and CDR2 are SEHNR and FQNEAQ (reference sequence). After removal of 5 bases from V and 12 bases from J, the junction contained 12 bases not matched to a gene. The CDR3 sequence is CASSAIPDRAHTF. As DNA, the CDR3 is TGTGCCAGCAGCGCTATCCCTGACAGGGCACACACCTTC.

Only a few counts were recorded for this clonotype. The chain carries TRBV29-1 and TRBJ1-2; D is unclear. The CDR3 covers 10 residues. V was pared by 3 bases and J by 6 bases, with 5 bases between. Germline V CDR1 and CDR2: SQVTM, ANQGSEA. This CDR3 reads CSVETDGYTF. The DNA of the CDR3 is TGCAGCGTTGAGACTGATGGCTACACCTTC. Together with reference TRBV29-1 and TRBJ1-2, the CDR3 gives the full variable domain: SAVISQKPSRDICQRGTSLTIQCQVDSQVTMMFWYRQQPGQSLTLIATANQGSEATYESGFVIDKFPISRPNLTFSTLTVSNMSPEDSSIYLCSVETDGYTFGSGTRLTVV.

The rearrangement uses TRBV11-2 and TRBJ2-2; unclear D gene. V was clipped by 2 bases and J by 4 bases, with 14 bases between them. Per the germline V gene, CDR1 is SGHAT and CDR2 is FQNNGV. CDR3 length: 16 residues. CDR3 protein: CASSLIDTGGTGELFF. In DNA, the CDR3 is TGTGCCAGCAGCTTAATCGACACCGGCGGCACCGGGGAGCTGTTTTTT.

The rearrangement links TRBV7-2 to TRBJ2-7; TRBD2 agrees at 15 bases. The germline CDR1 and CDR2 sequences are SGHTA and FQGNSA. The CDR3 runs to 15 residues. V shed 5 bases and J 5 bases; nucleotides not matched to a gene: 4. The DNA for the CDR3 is TGTGCCAGCAGCCAAGGGACTAGCGGGGGGAACGAGCAGTACTTC. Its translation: CASSQGTSGGNEQYF. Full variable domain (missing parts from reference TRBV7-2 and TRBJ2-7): GAGVSQSPSNKVTEKGKDVELRCDPISGHTALYWYRQSLGQGLEFLIYFQGNSAPDKSGLPSDRFSAERTGGSVSTLTIQRTQQEDSAVYLCASSQGTSGGNEQYFGPGTRLTVT.

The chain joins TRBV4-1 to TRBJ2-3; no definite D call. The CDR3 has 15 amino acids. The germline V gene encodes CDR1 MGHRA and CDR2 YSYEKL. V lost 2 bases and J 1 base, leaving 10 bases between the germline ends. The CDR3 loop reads CASSQHGLRTDTQYF. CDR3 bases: TGCGCCAGCAGCCAACATGGGCTCCGCACAGATACGCAGTATTTT.